The 9 T cell receptor beta chains listed next were all sequenced from one sample in a study of blood T cell repertoires in COVID-19. Clones were sequenced by immunoSEQ multiplex PCR, and TCRdb holds only the in-frame ones, with some missing. The repertoire consists of fewer than 120,000 clones, with roughly four fifths occurring once and the leading ten covering 16%. Sequencing was carried out using peripheral blood. The source is a woman in her sixties or seventies with acute or convalescent COVID-19.

The gene calls are TRBV29-1 and TRBJ2-5; 7 bases are a match to TRBD1. The trim removed 5 bases at V and 5 bases at J, leaving 5 bases unmatched. The CDR3 has 12 residues. Per the germline V gene, CDR1 is SQVTM and CDR2 is ANQGSEA. The CDR3 sequence: CSVTTGVETQYF. The CDR3 nucleotides are TGCAGCGTTACCACAGGGGTGGAGACCCAGTACTTC.

This clone was observed a few times. The CDR3 nucleotides read TGTGCCAGCAGCCCTCTAGCGAACACCGGGGAGCTGTTTTTT. Residues: CASSPLANTGELFF. The gene calls are TRBV7-3 and TRBJ2-2, with no clear D. CDR3 length equals 14 residues. Deletions cut 5 bases from V and 0 bases from J, with 7 bases between. The germline CDR1 and CDR2 sequences are SGHTA and FQGTGA.

The rearrangement uses TRBV11-2 and TRBJ2-5, with 8 bases identical to TRBD1. The CDR3 loop spans 14 amino acids. Germline V CDR1 and CDR2: SGHAT, FQNNGV. J lost 5 bases, V lost 3 bases, and 5 bases had no gene match. CDR3 in amino acids: CASSFDRGLETQYF. CDR3 nucleotide sequence: TGTGCCAGCAGCTTCGACAGGGGCCTGGAGACCCAGTACTTC.

The chain uses TRBV9 and TRBJ2-7, with 9 bases fitting TRBD1. Unmatched junction bases numbered 6, after V lost 2 bases and J lost 3 bases. The germline CDR1 and CDR2 sequences are SGDLS and YYNGEE. CDR3 size: 15 residues. The DNA for the CDR3 is TGTGCCAGCAGCGTTACAGGGGGCCCTCTCTACGAGCAGTACTTC. Encoded protein: CASSVTGGPLYEQYF.

In DNA form, the CDR3 reads TGTGCCAGCGACACAGGGGTAACCGGGGAGCTGTTTTTT. It yields the protein CASDTGVTGELFF. This sequence joins TRBV6-5 and TRBJ2-2, with 7 bases matching TRBD1. Unmatched junction bases numbered 5, after V lost 8 bases and J lost 5 bases. CDR3 length equals 13 residues. Germline V CDR1 and CDR2: MNHEY, SVGAGI.

This rearrangement joins TRBV28 to TRBJ1-6; D might be TRBD1 (6 bases). The CDR3 is made up of 14 amino acids. V lost 5 bases and J lost 9, with 14 bases in between. Germline CDR1 MDHEN, CDR2 SYDVKM. CDR3 in amino acids: CASSGGGGGSPLHF. CDR3 in DNA: TGTGCCAGCAGTGGTGGCGGGGGCGGTTCACCCCTCCACTTT.

The J gene is TRBJ2-3, the V gene TRBV9; TRBD2 aligns across 9 bases. Germline assignment: CDR1 SGDLS and CDR2 YYNGEE. The V segment lost 2 bases and the J segment 3 bases; nucleotides outside the gene matches: 7. The CDR3 extends over 16 amino acids. CDR3 loop: CASSVSPSGVTDTQYF. Here the CDR3 DNA reads TGTGCCAGCAGCGTCTCCCCTAGCGGGGTTACAGATACGCAGTATTTT.

The rearrangement links TRBV7-8 to TRBJ1-4, with TRBD1 matching 10 bases. This CDR3 contains 14 residues. Germline CDR1 reads SGHVS; CDR2 reads FQNEAQ. V lost 3 bases, J lost 8 bases, and 3 bases stayed unmatched. The CDR3 DNA reads TGTGCCAGCAGCTTGGGGACAGGGGACGAAAAACTGTTTTTT. It codes for CASSLGTGDEKLFF.

The chain joins TRBV25-1 to TRBJ2-7; D call uncertain. Germline V gene sequence: CDR1 MGHDK, CDR2 SYGVNS. This CDR3 contains 13 residues. With 1 base removed from V and 4 bases from J, the gap between germline ends came to 8 bases. The CDR3 is CASSEFNSYEQYF. In DNA form, the CDR3 reads TGTGCCAGCAGTGAATTTAACTCTTACGAGCAGTACTTC.